This T cell receptor (beta chain) was obtained from a study of kidney transplant recipient with SARS-CoV-2 infection. This clonotype was recorded at least ten times. From the reads, TCRdb called clonotypes with MiXCR, one entry per CDR3 protein. This table has 200,000 to 300,000 distinct CDR3 sequences, around 26% appearing once. Trimming shortened V by 5 bases and J by 4 bases, and 23 bases separated the two germline ends. Germline values: CDR1 MNHEY, CDR2 SVGAGI. The CDR3 is made up of 17 amino acids. The source of this sequence is a male patient in his thirties who had COVID-19 and was a kidney transplant recipient. The graft donor may account for some of the T cells. Sequencing used a blood sample, obtained at baseline and on day 111 from a kidney transplant recipient. The chain links TRBV6-5 to TRBJ1-2; D not resolved. CDR3 nucleotides: TGTGCCAGCAGTGGTAATCAGGAATGTAGAAAGACCTATGGCTACACCTTC. Translated: CASSGNQECRKTYGYTF.